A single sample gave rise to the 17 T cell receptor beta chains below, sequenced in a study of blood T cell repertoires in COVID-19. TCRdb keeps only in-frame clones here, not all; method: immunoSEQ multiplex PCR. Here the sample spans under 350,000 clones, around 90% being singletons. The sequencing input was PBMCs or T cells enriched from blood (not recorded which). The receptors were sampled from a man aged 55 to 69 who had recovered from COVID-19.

For the CDR3, the DNA is TGTGCCAGCAGTTTTGGAGGACGGGGGGACTATGGCTACACCTTC. Encoded protein: CASSFGGRGDYGYTF. The V gene is TRBV27, the J gene TRBJ1-2, with D perhaps TRBD1 (5 bases). The CDR3 contains 15 residues. Deletions cut 3 bases from V and 3 bases from J, with 14 bases between. Germline CDR1 reads MNHEY; CDR2 reads SMNVEV (reference sequence).

The CDR3 DNA is TGTGCCAGCAGCCAGACTAGCGGGGGGTACTACAATGAGCAGTTCTTC. As protein: CASSQTSGGYYNEQFF. This sequence joins TRBV27 and TRBJ2-1, with 13 bases fitting TRBD2. Germline V gene lookup returns CDR1 MNHEY and CDR2 SMNVEV (reference sequence). V lost 6 bases to trimming and J lost 3 bases; unmatched junction nucleotides: 5. The CDR3 contains 16 residues.

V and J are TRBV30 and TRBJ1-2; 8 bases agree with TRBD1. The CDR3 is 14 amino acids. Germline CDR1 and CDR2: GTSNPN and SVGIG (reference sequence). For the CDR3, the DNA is TGTACCAGGGGGGCTCTCAGGGGGCTGGATGGCTACACCTTC. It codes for CTRGALRGLDGYTF.

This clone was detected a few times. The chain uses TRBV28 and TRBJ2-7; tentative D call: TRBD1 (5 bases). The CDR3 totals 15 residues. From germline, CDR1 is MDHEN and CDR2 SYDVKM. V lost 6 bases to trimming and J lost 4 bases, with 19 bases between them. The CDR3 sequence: CASSQKGRVVYEQYF. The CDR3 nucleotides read TGTGCCAGCAGCCAAAAAGGCAGGGTGGTGTACGAGCAGTACTTC. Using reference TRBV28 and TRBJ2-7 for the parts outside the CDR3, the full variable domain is DVKVTQSSRYLVKRTGEKVFLECVQDMDHENMFWYRQDPGLGLRLIYFSYDVKMKEKGDIPEGYSVSREKKERFSLILESASTNQTSMYLCASSQKGRVVYEQYFGPGTRLTVT.

The CDR3 is CASSLNRGYGYTF. The CDR3 nucleotides read TGTGCCAGCAGCTTAAACAGGGGATATGGCTACACCTTC. The rearrangement uses TRBV7-9 and TRBJ1-2, with 7 bases identical to TRBD1. J lost 5 bases, V lost 2 bases, and 2 bases had no gene match. CDR1 and CDR2 from the germline V gene are SEHNR and FQNEAQ (reference sequence). The CDR3 runs to 13 residues.

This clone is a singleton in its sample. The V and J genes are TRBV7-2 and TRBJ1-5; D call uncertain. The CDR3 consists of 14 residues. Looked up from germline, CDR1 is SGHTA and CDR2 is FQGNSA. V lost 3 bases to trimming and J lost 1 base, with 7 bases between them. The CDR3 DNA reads TGTGCCAGCAGCTTCACAGACAGCAATCAGCCCCAGCATTTT. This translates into CASSFTDSNQPQHF.

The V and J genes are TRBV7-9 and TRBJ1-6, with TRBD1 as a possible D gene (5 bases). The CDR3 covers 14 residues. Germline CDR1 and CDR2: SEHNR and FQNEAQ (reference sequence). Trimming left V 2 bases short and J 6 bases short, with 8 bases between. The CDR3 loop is CASSLLDSNSPLHF. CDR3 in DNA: TGTGCCAGCAGCTTACTCGACAGTAATTCACCCCTCCACTTT.

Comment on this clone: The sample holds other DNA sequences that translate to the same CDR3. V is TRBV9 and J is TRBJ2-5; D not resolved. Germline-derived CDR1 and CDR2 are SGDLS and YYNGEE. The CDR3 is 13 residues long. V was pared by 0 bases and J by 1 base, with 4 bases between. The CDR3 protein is CASSVGGQETQYF. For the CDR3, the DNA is TGTGCCAGCAGCGTAGGCGGCCAAGAGACCCAGTACTTC.

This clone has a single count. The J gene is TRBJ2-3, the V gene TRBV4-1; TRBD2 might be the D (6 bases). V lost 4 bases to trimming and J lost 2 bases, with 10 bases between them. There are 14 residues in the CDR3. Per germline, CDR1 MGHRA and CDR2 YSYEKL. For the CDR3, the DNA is TGCGCCAGCAGCCTCGGAGGGGCCACAGATACGCAGTATTTT. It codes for CASSLGGATDTQYF.

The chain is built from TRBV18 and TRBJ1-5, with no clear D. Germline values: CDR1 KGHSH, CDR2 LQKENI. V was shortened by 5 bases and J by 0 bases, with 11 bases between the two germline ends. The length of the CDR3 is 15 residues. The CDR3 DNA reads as TGTGCCAGCTCATCCCCGGGAGATAGCAATCAGCCCCAGCATTTT. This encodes CASSSPGDSNQPQHF.

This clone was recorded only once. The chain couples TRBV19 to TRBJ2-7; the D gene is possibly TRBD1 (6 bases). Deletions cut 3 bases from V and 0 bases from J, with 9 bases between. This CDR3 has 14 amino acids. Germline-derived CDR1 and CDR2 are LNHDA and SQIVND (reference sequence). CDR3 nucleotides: TGTGCCAGTAGTATCACAGGGTTCTCCTACGAGCAGTACTTC. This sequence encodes CASSITGFSYEQYF.

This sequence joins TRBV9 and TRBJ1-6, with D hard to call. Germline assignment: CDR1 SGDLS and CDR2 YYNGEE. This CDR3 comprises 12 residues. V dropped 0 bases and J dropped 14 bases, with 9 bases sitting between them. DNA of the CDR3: TGTGCCAGCAGCGTAGTTGAGGGAGCCCTCCACTTT. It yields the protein CASSVVEGALHF.

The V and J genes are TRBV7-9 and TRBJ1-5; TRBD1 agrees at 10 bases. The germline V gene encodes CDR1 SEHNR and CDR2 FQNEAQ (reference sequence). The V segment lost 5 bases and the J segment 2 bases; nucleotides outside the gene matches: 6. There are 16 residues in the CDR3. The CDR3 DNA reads TGTGCCAGCAGCCAGCGGGACAGGGGACGCAATCAGCCCCAGCATTTT. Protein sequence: CASSQRDRGRNQPQHF.

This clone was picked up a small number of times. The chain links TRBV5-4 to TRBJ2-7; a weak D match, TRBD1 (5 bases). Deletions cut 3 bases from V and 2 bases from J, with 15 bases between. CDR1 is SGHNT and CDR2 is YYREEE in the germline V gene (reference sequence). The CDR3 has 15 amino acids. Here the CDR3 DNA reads TGTGCCAGCAGCTCCGACAGTTATTCTCCCTACGAGCAGTACTTC. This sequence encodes CASSSDSYSPYEQYF.

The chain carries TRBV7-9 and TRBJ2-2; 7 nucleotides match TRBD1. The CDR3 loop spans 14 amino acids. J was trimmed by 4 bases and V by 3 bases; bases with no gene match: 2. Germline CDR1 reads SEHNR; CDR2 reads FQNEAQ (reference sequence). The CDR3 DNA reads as TGTGCCAGCAGCTTGCACAGGGGCACCGGGGAGCTGTTTTTT. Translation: CASSLHRGTGELFF.

The CDR3 bases are TGTGCCAGCAGCGTAGATGGGGGGGGCATCTATGGCTACACCTTC. Protein: CASSVDGGGIYGYTF. V is TRBV9 and J is TRBJ1-2; a weak D match, TRBD1 (6 bases). The CDR3 length is 15 residues. In germline, CDR1 is SGDLS, CDR2 YYNGEE. V lost 0 bases to trimming and J lost 4 bases, with 13 bases between them.

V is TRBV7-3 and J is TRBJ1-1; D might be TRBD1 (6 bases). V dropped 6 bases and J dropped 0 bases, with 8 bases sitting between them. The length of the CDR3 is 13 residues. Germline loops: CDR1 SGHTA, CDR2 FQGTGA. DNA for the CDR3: TGTGCCAGCAGAGACAGGATGAACACTGAAGCTTTCTTT. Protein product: CASRDRMNTEAFF.